The rows below give T cell receptor beta chains drawn from one sample of a study of blood T cell repertoires in COVID-19. Assay: immunoSEQ multiplex PCR; the TCRdb copy retains only in-frame clones and omits some. This table has under 350,000 clones, approximately 86% appearing once. The sequencing sample was made of PBMCs or T cells enriched from blood (not recorded which). All receptors come from a woman aged 18-29 years who had recovered from COVID-19. The CDR3 runs from the conserved cysteine through the conserved F or W. The order of the fields is CDR3 DNA, CDR3 protein, V gene, D gene, J gene, clone size. The D gene is left open where the match is weak. Size values are once, few and many counts, or a class for expanded clones, and some rows have none.

TGCGCCAGCAGCCAAAGGGGGTTTGAGGTCGGGGAAAAACTGTTTTTT,CASSQRGFEVGEKLFF,TRBV4-3,NA,TRBJ1-4,NA
TGTGCCAGCAGAGCTGGGGCTAGCGGAACAGATACGCAGTATTTT,CASRAGASGTDTQYF,TRBV6-5,TRBD2,TRBJ2-3,few
TGTGCCAGCAGCTTAAGGCGGGGGGGCTTCACCGGGGAGCTGTTTTTT,CASSLRRGGFTGELFF,TRBV11-3,TRBD2,TRBJ2-2,NA
TGTGCCAGTAGTCGTCGCCTAGCGGGAGGGTTAGAGACCCAGTACTTC,CASSRRLAGGLETQYF,TRBV19,TRBD2,TRBJ2-5,NA
TGTGCCAGCAGCCTTCGACTAGCGGGAGTAGACGAGCAGTACTTC,CASSLRLAGVDEQYF,TRBV3-1/TRBV3-2,TRBD2,TRBJ2-7,NA
TGTGCCAGCAGCTTCCAACAGGGGGTCCACGAGCAGTACTTC,CASSFQQGVHEQYF,TRBV7-9,TRBD1,TRBJ2-7,few
TGTGCCAGCAGTTCAAGCACCGGGAGATATGGCTACACCTTC,CASSSSTGRYGYTF,TRBV28,NA,TRBJ1-2,NA
TGTGCCAGCAGTTTAACAGGGGGCGCCCACGAGCAGTACTTC,CASSLTGGAHEQYF,TRBV27,TRBD1,TRBJ2-7,once
TGTGCCAGCAGCCCCCGGGCTAACTATGGCTACACCTTC,CASSPRANYGYTF,TRBV28,NA,TRBJ1-2,once
TGTGCCAGCAGTTACCAAGCAGGGAACTCCTACGAGCAGTACTTC,CASSYQAGNSYEQYF,TRBV6-5,NA,TRBJ2-7,NA
TGTGCCAGTAGTTTGGGGCCCGGCAATGAGCAGTTCTTC,CASSLGPGNEQFF,TRBV19,NA,TRBJ2-1,NA
TGTGCCAGCAGTCGTAGACAGGGTTGGATCGATCATGAGCAGTTCTTC,CASSRRQGWIDHEQFF,TRBV5-6,TRBD1,TRBJ2-1,NA
TGTGCCAGCAGCGTAGATGGAGGGTTTTCCTATGGCTACACCTTC,CASSVDGGFSYGYTF,TRBV9,NA,TRBJ1-2,NA
TGTGCCAGCAGCGTAGAGGGGGCTGGGGACACAGATACGCAGTATTTT,CASSVEGAGDTDTQYF,TRBV9,TRBD1,TRBJ2-3,NA
TGTGCCAGTAGTCCCGGGGGGCCCACCTACGAGCAGTACTTC,CASSPGGPTYEQYF,TRBV19,NA,TRBJ2-7,NA
TGCGCCAGTACAGGGGGAAGCTATGGCTACACCTTC,CASTGGSYGYTF,TRBV4-1,TRBD1,TRBJ1-2,NA